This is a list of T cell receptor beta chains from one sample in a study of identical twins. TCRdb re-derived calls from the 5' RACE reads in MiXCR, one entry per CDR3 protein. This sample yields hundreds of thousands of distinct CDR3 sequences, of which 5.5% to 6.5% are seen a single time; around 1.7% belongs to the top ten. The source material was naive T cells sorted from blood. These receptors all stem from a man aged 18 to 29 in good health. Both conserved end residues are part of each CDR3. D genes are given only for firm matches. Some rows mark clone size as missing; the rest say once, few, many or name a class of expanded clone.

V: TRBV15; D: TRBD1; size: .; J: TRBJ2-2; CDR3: CATSRGGQGTGELFF; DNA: TGTGCCACCAGCAGAGGAGGACAGGGGACCGGGGAGCTGTTTTTT
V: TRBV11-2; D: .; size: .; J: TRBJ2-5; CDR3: CASSFFLEETQYF; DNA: TGTGCCAGCAGCTTTTTCCTAGAAGAGACCCAGTACTTC
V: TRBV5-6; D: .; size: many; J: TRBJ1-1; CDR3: CASSLGDGSEAFF; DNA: TGTGCCAGCAGCCTGGGGGATGGCTCTGAAGCTTTCTTT
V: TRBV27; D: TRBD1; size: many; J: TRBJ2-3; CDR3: CASSPETGINADTQYF; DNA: TGTGCCAGCAGTCCCGAGACAGGGATCAACGCAGATACGCAGTATTTT
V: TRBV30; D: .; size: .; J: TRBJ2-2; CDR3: CAWGLGTYNTGELFF; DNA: TGTGCCTGGGGGTTGGGGACATATAACACCGGGGAGCTGTTTTTT
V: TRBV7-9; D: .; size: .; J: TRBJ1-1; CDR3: CASSHPPIGTEAFF; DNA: TGTGCCAGCAGCCATCCACCCATTGGGACTGAAGCTTTCTTT
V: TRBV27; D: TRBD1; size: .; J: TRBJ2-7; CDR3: CASTRTGGVEQYF; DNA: TGTGCCAGCACCCGGACAGGGGGCGTAGAGCAGTACTTC
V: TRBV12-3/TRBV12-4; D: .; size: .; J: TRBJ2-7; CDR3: CASSPAGRGDEQYF; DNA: TGTGCCAGCAGTCCAGCGGGTAGGGGCGACGAGCAGTACTTC
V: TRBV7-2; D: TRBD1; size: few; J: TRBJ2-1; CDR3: CASSPGTGIFGEQFF; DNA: TGTGCCAGCAGCCCCGGGACAGGGATCTTTGGTGAGCAGTTCTTC
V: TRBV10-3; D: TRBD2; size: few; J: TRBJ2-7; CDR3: CAIGAGGYEQYF; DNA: TGTGCCATCGGAGCGGGAGGGTACGAGCAGTACTTC
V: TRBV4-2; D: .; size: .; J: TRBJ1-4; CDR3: CASSQERRRANEKLFF; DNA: TGTGCCAGCAGCCAAGAAAGGCGCAGGGCTAATGAAAAACTGTTTTTT
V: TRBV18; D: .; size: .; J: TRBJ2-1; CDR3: CASSPPAGSLYNEQFF; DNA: TGTGCCAGCTCACCACCGGCGGGGAGCCTTTACAATGAGCAGTTCTTC
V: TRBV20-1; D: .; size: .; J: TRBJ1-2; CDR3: CSASGRRIPYGYTF; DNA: TGCAGTGCAAGTGGACGAAGGATTCCCTATGGCTACACCTTC
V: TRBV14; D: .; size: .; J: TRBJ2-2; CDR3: CASSQDMGSTGELFF; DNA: TGTGCCAGCAGCCAAGACATGGGATCCACCGGGGAGCTGTTTTTT
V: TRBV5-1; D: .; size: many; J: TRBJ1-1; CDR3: CASSPRPGMNTEAFF; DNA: TGCGCCAGCAGCCCACGTCCCGGGATGAACACTGAAGCTTTCTTT
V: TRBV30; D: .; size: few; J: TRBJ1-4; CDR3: CAWSVGGGTGEKLFF; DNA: TGTGCCTGGAGTGTGGGTGGAGGGACTGGAGAAAAACTGTTTTTT
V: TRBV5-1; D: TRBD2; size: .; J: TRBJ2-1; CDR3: CASSWGAGGYNEQFF; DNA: TGCGCCAGCAGCTGGGGGGCGGGAGGGTACAATGAGCAGTTCTTC
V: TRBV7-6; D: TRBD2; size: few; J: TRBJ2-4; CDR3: CASSTTIAGELAKNIQYF; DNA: TGTGCCAGCAGCACTACTATCGCGGGAGAGCTAGCCAAAAACATTCAGTACTTC
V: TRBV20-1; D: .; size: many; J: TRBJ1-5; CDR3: CSPSRPNQPQHF; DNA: TGCAGTCCGTCTAGGCCTAATCAGCCCCAGCATTTT
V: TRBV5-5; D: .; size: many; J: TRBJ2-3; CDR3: CASSLTSTPQVDTQYF; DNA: TGTGCCAGCAGCCTAACTTCGACTCCACAGGTAGATACGCAGTATTTT
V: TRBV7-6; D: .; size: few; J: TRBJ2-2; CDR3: CASSLWGDGELFF; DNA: TGTGCCAGCAGCTTATGGGGGGACGGGGAGCTGTTTTTT
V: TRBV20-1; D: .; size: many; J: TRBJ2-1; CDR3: CSAASYGNNEQFF; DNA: TGCAGTGCGGCCTCTTACGGGAACAATGAGCAGTTCTTC
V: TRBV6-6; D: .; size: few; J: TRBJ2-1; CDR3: CASSYDLNEQFF; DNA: TGTGCCAGCAGTTACGACCTTAATGAGCAGTTCTTC
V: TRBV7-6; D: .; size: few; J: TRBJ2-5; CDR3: CASSTRWQGKETQYF; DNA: TGTGCCAGCAGCACCAGGTGGCAGGGGAAAGAGACCCAGTACTTC
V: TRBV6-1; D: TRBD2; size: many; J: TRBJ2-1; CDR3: CASSLPGTSGSWEQFF; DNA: TGTGCCAGCAGTCTCCCCGGGACTAGCGGGAGTTGGGAGCAGTTCTTC
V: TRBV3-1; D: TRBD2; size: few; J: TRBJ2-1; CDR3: CASSGTSGSGEQFF; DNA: TGTGCCAGCAGCGGGACTAGCGGGAGCGGGGAGCAGTTCTTC
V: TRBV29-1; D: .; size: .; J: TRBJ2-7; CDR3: CSVWGVTYEQYF; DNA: TGCAGCGTGTGGGGGGTAACCTACGAGCAGTACTTC
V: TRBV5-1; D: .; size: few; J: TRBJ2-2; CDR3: CASSLVGRTSRTGELFF; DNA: TGCGCCAGCAGCTTGGTGGGACGGACCTCAAGGACCGGGGAGCTGTTTTTT
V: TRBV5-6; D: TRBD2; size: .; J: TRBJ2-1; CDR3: CASSDGLVREQFF; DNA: TGTGCCAGCAGCGACGGACTAGTTCGTGAGCAGTTCTTC
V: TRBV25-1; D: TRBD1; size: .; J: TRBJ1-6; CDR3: CASSESGGTGDSPLHF; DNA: TGTGCCAGCAGTGAATCGGGCGGGACAGGGGATTCACCCCTCCACTTT
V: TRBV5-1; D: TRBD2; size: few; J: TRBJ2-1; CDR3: CASSLDAPGTSGRDEQFF; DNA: TGCGCCAGCAGCTTGGATGCCCCCGGGACTAGCGGGAGGGACGAGCAGTTCTTC
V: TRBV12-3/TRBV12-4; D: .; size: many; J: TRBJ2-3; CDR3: CASTLLTSTTDTQYF; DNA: TGTGCCAGCACCTTGCTGACATCCACCACAGATACGCAGTATTTT
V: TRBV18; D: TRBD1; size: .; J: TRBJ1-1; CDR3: CASSPERGQTEALF; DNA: TGTGCCAGCTCCCCCGAGCGGGGACAGACTGAAGCTTTATTT